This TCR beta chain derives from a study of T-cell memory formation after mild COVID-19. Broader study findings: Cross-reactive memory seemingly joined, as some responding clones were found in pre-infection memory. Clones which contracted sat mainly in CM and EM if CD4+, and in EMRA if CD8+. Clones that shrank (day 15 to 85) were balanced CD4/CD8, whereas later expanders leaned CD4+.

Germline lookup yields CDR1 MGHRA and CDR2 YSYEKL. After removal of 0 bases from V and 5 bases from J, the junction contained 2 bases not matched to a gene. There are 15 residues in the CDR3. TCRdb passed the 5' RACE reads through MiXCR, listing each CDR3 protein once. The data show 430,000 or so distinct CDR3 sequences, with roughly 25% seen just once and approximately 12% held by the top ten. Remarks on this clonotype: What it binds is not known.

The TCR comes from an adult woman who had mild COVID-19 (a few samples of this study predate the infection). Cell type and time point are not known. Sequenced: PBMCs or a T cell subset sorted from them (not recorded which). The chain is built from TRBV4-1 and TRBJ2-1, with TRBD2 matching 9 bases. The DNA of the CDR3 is TGCGCCAGCAGCCAAGAAGCGGGGGGTCACAATGAGCAGTTCTTC. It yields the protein CASSQEAGGHNEQFF.